Each of the 9 T cell receptor beta chains below was sequenced from the same sample in a study of blood T cell repertoires in COVID-19. Method: immunoSEQ multiplex PCR; TCRdb's copy keeps in-frame clones and lacks some. Of 150,000 to 200,000 clones listed, 70% to 85% were seen once; the top ten hold 22%. The specimen was peripheral blood. These receptors came from a woman older than 75 with acute or convalescent COVID-19.

The chain is built from TRBV27 and TRBJ2-1; TRBD1 matches 7 bases. The CDR3 totals 20 residues. The junction had 20 bases not matched to a gene; V was cut back by 0 bases and J by 6 bases. CDR1 and CDR2 (germline): MNHEY, SMNVEV (reference sequence). The DNA of the CDR3 is TGTGCCAGCAGTTTATCCTCGGCCTTCCTTAGGGGGCGGAGTGGCAATGAGCAGTTCTTC. Protein sequence: CASSLSSAFLRGRSGNEQFF.

This clone was seen a single time. This chain links TRBV6-5 with TRBJ1-1; D remains ambiguous. V was clipped by 0 bases and J by 10 bases, with 15 bases between them. There are 14 residues in the CDR3. CDR1 and CDR2 from the germline V gene are MNHEY and SVGAGI. CDR3 sequence: CASSYSYQVAGAFF. The DNA of the CDR3 is TGTGCCAGCAGTTACTCTTACCAGGTCGCCGGAGCTTTCTTT.

The chain joins TRBV30 to TRBJ2-7; possibly TRBD2 for D (5 bases). This CDR3 spans 11 amino acids. V dropped 8 bases and J dropped 4 bases, with 12 bases sitting between them. CDR1 is GTSNPN and CDR2 is SVGIG in the germline V gene (reference sequence). The DNA for the CDR3 is TGTGCCGGAGGTGAGCCGTACGAGCAGTACTTC. This codes for CAGGEPYEQYF.

The chain couples TRBV30 to TRBJ2-1; 9 bases align to TRBD2. The CDR3 covers 14 residues. Looked up from germline, CDR1 is GTSNPN and CDR2 is SVGIG (reference sequence). V lost 3 bases to trimming and J lost 5 bases; unmatched junction nucleotides: 5. The CDR3: CAWRFPSGNNEQFF. The CDR3 DNA is TGTGCCTGGAGGTTCCCTAGCGGGAACAATGAGCAGTTCTTC.

This chain joins TRBV18 and TRBJ1-1, with D unclear. The CDR3 extends over 13 amino acids. Germline assignment: CDR1 KGHSH and CDR2 LQKENI. V was clipped by 2 bases and J by 6 bases, with 10 bases between them. This CDR3 is CASSPGIGAEAFF. The CDR3 DNA follows: TGTGCCAGCTCACCAGGGATCGGGGCTGAAGCTTTCTTT.

The rearrangement uses TRBV6-5 and TRBJ2-1; 7 bases agree with TRBD2. CDR1 MNHEY and CDR2 SVGAGI come from the germline V gene. V lost 6 bases and J lost 9; bases outside the gene matches: 2. CDR3 length equals 11 residues. In DNA form, the CDR3 reads TGTGCCAGCAGCGCGGGAGTTGAGCAGTTCTTC. Protein product: CASSAGVEQFF.

This CDR3 is CSVRGRNTGELFF. The CDR3 nucleotides are TGCAGCGTTCGGGGAAGGAACACCGGGGAGCTGTTTTTT. The chain links TRBV29-1 to TRBJ2-2, with D maybe TRBD2 (5 bases). V was shortened by 5 bases and J by 1 base, with 8 bases between the two germline ends. The CDR3 contains 13 residues. Germline V gives CDR1 SQVTM, CDR2 ANQGSEA.

This chain joins TRBV7-9 and TRBJ2-1; D possibly corresponds to TRBD2 (5 bases). Trimming pared 3 bases from V and 6 bases from J, leaving 9 bases between. The germline V gene encodes CDR1 SEHNR and CDR2 FQNEAQ (reference sequence). The CDR3 spans 13 residues. CDR3 amino acids: CASSFSAGNEQFF. CDR3 DNA: TGTGCCAGCAGCTTTAGCGCGGGCAATGAGCAGTTCTTC.

This sequence joins TRBV6-5 and TRBJ1-2, with TRBD1 matching over 7 bases. The CDR3 is 13 amino acids. With V trimmed by 5 bases and J by 2 bases, 2 bases remained unmatched. The germline gives CDR1 MNHEY, CDR2 SVGAGI. The CDR3: CASSPQGNYGYTF. CDR3 in DNA: TGTGCCAGCAGTCCACAGGGGAACTATGGCTACACCTTC.